A single sample gave rise to the 24 T cell receptor beta chains below, sequenced in a study of early T cells in non-severe SARS-CoV-2 infection. MiXCR, run by TCRdb on the 5' RACE reads, gives a single entry per CDR3 protein. Among over 70,000 distinct CDR3 sequences listed, under 15% were seen once. The specimen sequenced was whole blood. The receptor set was obtained from an adult who was a healthcare worker with PCR-confirmed SARS-CoV-2 infection or an uninfected control (not recorded which).

This clonotype was seen a few times. The rearrangement joins TRBV3-1 to TRBJ2-1; the match to TRBD1 covers 7 bases. The CDR3 has 15 amino acids. CDR1 LGHDT and CDR2 YNNKEL come from the germline V gene (reference sequence). Trimming at V came to 1 base and at J to 3 bases, leaving 3 bases not matched to a gene. CDR3 sequence reads: CASSQVPGGYNEQFF. The DNA of the CDR3 is TGTGCCAGCAGCCAAGTTCCAGGGGGCTACAATGAGCAGTTCTTC.

J is TRBJ2-1 and V is TRBV6-1; the D gene is possibly TRBD1 (5 bases). The CDR3 is 16 residues long. From germline, CDR1 is MNHNS and CDR2 SASEGT. V lost 8 bases and J lost 0, with 17 bases in between. DNA for the CDR3: TGTGCCAGCTGGAACCCACAGGTACGCTCCTACAATGAGCAGTTCTTC. This encodes CASWNPQVRSYNEQFF.

The chain employs TRBV21-1 and TRBJ2-3; TRBD1 was called by the table and not checked on the DNA. TRBV21-1 is given as a pseudogene. The CDR3 sequence is 16 residues long. The DNA for the CDR3 is TGTGCCAGCAGCATCACTTACCTAAGACAGGCAGATACGCAGTATTTT. This codes for CASSITYLRQADTQYF.

The J gene is TRBJ2-3, the V gene TRBV6-5; no clear D. Germline V CDR1 and CDR2: MNHEY, SVGAGI. The ends were cut back, 2 bases at V and 5 bases at J, with 8 bases in the middle. The CDR3 has 13 residues. CDR3: CASSYRQRDTQYF. The CDR3 DNA is TGTGCCAGCAGTTACAGGCAGCGAGATACGCAGTATTTT.

The rearrangement links TRBV6-5 to TRBJ1-5; no reliable D call. Between the trimmed V and J ends, which lost 5 bases and 6 bases, there was a span of 11 bases. CDR3 length equals 13 residues. Germline loops: CDR1 MNHEY, CDR2 SVGAGI. The chain's CDR3 is CASSNRVSQPQHF. The CDR3 DNA sequence: TGTGCCAGCAGTAATCGAGTGTCTCAGCCCCAGCATTTT.

Only a few counts were recorded for this clonotype. The chain couples TRBV9 to TRBJ2-5, with a weak D call TRBD1 (6 bases). The germline V gene has CDR1 SGDLS and CDR2 YYNGEE. V lost 0 bases, J lost 0 bases, and 9 bases lay in between. There are 15 residues in the CDR3. The CDR3 region is CASSVAGTHQETQYF. In DNA, the CDR3 is TGTGCCAGCAGCGTAGCAGGGACACACCAAGAGACCCAGTACTTC.

This clonotype was counted only a few times. The chain combines TRBV7-7 with TRBJ2-7; no firm D call. The CDR3 covers 13 residues. Germline assignment: CDR1 SSHAT and CDR2 FNYEAQ (reference sequence). Trimming took 1 base from V and 4 from J, leaving 8 bases between them. The CDR3 loop is CASSLGPFYEQYF. The DNA for the CDR3 is TGTGCCAGCAGCTTAGGACCGTTTTACGAGCAGTACTTC.

The sample holds one count of this clonotype. The chain is built from TRBV7-2 and TRBJ2-5, with 7 bases aligning to TRBD2. In germline, CDR1 is SGHTA, CDR2 FQGNSA. The CDR3 totals 15 residues. V trimming: 1 base; J trimming: 1 base; junction bases outside the gene matches: 3. As DNA, the CDR3 is TGTGCCAGCAGCTTAGAGGCGGGAGCCCAAGAGACCCAGTACTTC. This codes for CASSLEAGAQETQYF.

This clonotype was seen a handful of times. This chain joins TRBV3-1 and TRBJ2-7, with 9 nucleotides matching TRBD1. The CDR3 contains 17 residues. The V and J ends lost 4 bases and 3 bases, in that order; junction bases with no gene match: 13. Germline lookup yields CDR1 LGHDT and CDR2 YNNKEL (reference sequence). The CDR3 sequence: CASSPGLPGQGLYEQYF. The CDR3, as DNA: TGTGCCAGCAGCCCCGGACTGCCGGGACAGGGTCTCTACGAGCAGTACTTC.

This rearrangement joins TRBV14 to TRBJ1-1; D unresolved. Germline V CDR1 and CDR2: SGHDN, FVKESK. The CDR3 consists of 13 residues. V gave up 0 bases and J gave up 3 bases, with 5 bases separating them. Written as DNA, the CDR3 is TGTGCCAGCAGCCAAGACGGATACACTGAAGCTTTCTTT. Protein sequence: CASSQDGYTEAFF.

The CDR3 spells CASSTTGARQETQYF. The CDR3, as DNA: TGTGCCAGTAGTACGACAGGGGCGCGGCAAGAGACCCAGTACTTC. The chain couples TRBV19 to TRBJ2-5, with 8 bases that match TRBD1. This CDR3 has 15 residues. From germline, CDR1 is LNHDA and CDR2 SQIVND (reference sequence). V lost 4 bases to trimming and J lost 2 bases; unmatched junction nucleotides: 6. Full variable domain (missing parts from reference TRBV19 and TRBJ2-5): DGGITQSPKYLFRKEGQNVTLSCEQNLNHDAMYWYRQDPGQGLRLIYYSQIVNDFQKGDIAEGYSVSREKKESFPLTVTSAQKNPTAFYLCASSTTGARQETQYFGPGTRLLVL.

This chain links TRBV6-5 with TRBJ2-1; a weak D match, TRBD2 (6 bases). Trimming left V 5 bases short and J 0 bases short, with 14 bases between. Germline V gives CDR1 MNHEY, CDR2 SVGAGI. The CDR3 consists of 16 residues. CDR3: CASSTLAFSSYNEQFF. CDR3 bases: TGTGCCAGCAGTACCCTAGCGTTTAGCTCCTACAATGAGCAGTTCTTC.

The table lists this clonotype with many counts. The chain joins TRBV10-1 to TRBJ2-3, with a tentative D call TRBD2 (6 bases). CDR3 length: 15 residues. V was shortened by 4 bases and J by 0 bases, with 11 bases between the two germline ends. Germline loops: CDR1 WNHNN, CDR2 SYGVQD (reference sequence). CDR3 loop: CASSGLASSTDTQYF. The DNA for the CDR3 is TGCGCCAGCAGTGGGCTAGCGTCTAGCACAGATACGCAGTATTTT.

The CDR3, as DNA: TGTGCCAGCAGGGACAGGGTAGGCGAAGAGACCCAGTACTTC. The encoded protein is CASRDRVGEETQYF. This chain joins TRBV6-5 and TRBJ2-5; TRBD1 agrees at 8 bases. This CDR3 comprises 14 residues. Germline V gives CDR1 MNHEY, CDR2 SVGAGI. The V segment lost 6 bases and the J segment 3 bases; nucleotides outside the gene matches: 6.

This clonotype occurred a few times. The chain uses TRBV21-1 and TRBJ1-1. TRBV21-1 is a listed pseudogene. The CDR3 length is 16 residues. CDR3: CASSKVTVDMNTEAFF. Written as DNA, the CDR3 is TGTGCCAGCAGCAAAGTTACAGTTGACATGAACACTGAAGCTTTCTTT.

This clonotype was counted between two and nine times. The V call is TRBV4-1, the J call TRBJ1-4; a weak D match, TRBD1 (6 bases). V was cut by 6 bases and J by 8 bases, with 28 bases left in between. The CDR3 sequence is 18 residues long. The germline V gene has CDR1 MGHRA and CDR2 YSYEKL. The CDR3 DNA follows: TGCGCCAGCAGTCGCGACAGGACCATCCCCTTTCTAGGGGAAAAACTGTTTTTT. Its translation: CASSRDRTIPFLGEKLFF.

This clonotype has at least ten counts. V gene TRBV19 combines with J gene TRBJ2-1, with D uncertain. The CDR3 is 13 residues long. Per the germline V gene, CDR1 is LNHDA and CDR2 is SQIVND (reference sequence). V gave up 3 bases and J gave up 5 bases, with 8 bases separating them. The CDR3 region is CASSIPRNNEQFF. CDR3 bases: TGTGCCAGTAGTATCCCCAGAAACAATGAGCAGTTCTTC. Full variable domain (outside the CDR3, taken from reference TRBV19 and TRBJ2-1): DGGITQSPKYLFRKEGQNVTLSCEQNLNHDAMYWYRQDPGQGLRLIYYSQIVNDFQKGDIAEGYSVSREKKESFPLTVTSAQKNPTAFYLCASSIPRNNEQFFGPGTRLTVL.

The J gene is TRBJ2-7, the V gene TRBV7-8, with D hard to call. In germline, CDR1 is SGHVS, CDR2 FQNEAQ. The CDR3 length is 11 residues. Trimming took off 6 bases at V and 2 bases at J, with 5 bases between the two ends. The chain's CDR3 is CASSTAYEQYF. The CDR3 DNA reads TGTGCCAGCAGTACAGCCTACGAGCAGTACTTC.

This clonotype was seen repeatedly, ten times or more. The gene calls are TRBV27 and TRBJ2-2; D is uncertain. Trimming removed 6 bases at V and 6 bases at J, with 8 bases between. Germline CDR1 MNHEY, CDR2 SMNVEV (reference sequence). The CDR3 is made up of 12 amino acids. The CDR3 sequence is CASSLRSGELFF. DNA of the CDR3: TGTGCCAGCAGCCTCCGCTCCGGGGAGCTGTTTTTT.

The gene calls are TRBV20-1 and TRBJ2-1; 8 nucleotides agree with TRBD2. CDR3 length equals 16 residues. J was trimmed by 3 bases and V by 0 bases; bases with no gene match: 7. CDR1 is DFQATT, CDR2 SNEGSKA, per germline (reference sequence). The CDR3 DNA reads TGCAGTGCTAGAGATAGGGCGGGAGGTATCTACAATGAGCAGTTCTTC. It is translated as CSARDRAGGIYNEQFF.

A note on this clonotype: One end of the junction varies from germline; a read error may be responsible. This chain connects TRBV28 to TRBJ1-6; tentative D call: TRBD1 (5 bases). The CDR3 is 17 amino acids. In germline, CDR1 is MDHEN, CDR2 SYDVKM. The CDR3 bases are TGTGCCGGCAGTTCACAGGCCCGTTTCGGACTGCGTTCACCCCTCCACTTT. Translated, it gives CAGSSQARFGLRSPLHF.

This clonotype occurred many times. V is TRBV18 and J is TRBJ2-1; 8 bases match TRBD1. CDR3 length equals 15 residues. Unmatched junction bases numbered 8, after V lost 2 bases and J lost 8 bases. Germline-derived CDR1 and CDR2 are KGHSH and LQKENI. The CDR3 reads CASSPGQGRTDEQFF. CDR3 in DNA: TGTGCCAGCTCACCAGGACAGGGCCGGACGGATGAGCAGTTCTTC.

The sample holds a few counts of this clonotype. The rearrangement joins TRBV28 to TRBJ2-3, with 7 bases lining up with TRBD2. The CDR3 is 18 amino acids. Losses at the gene ends were 11 bases for V and 2 bases for J; bases not matched to a gene: 22. The germline CDR1 and CDR2 sequences are MDHEN and SYDVKM. The DNA for the CDR3 is TGTGCCGCAAGAACTCTACTGCCTAGCGGACTCCACACAGATACGCAGTATTTT. It specifies CAARTLLPSGLHTDTQYF.

This clonotype has ten or more counts. V usage is TRBV9 and J usage is TRBJ2-7; D may be TRBD1 (6 bases). CDR3 length equals 14 residues. V was clipped by 3 bases and J by 0 bases, with 10 bases between them. The germline CDR1 and CDR2 sequences are SGDLS and YYNGEE. The CDR3 reads CASSAGHNSYEQYF. CDR3 sequence (DNA): TGTGCCAGCAGCGCGGGACACAACTCCTACGAGCAGTACTTC. Variable domain in full (rest from reference TRBV9 and TRBJ2-7): DSGVTQTPKHLITATGQRVTLRCSPRSGDLSVYWYQQSLDQGLQFLIQYYNGEERAKGNILERFSAQQFPDLHSELNLSSLELGDSALYFCASSAGHNSYEQYFGPGTRLTVT.